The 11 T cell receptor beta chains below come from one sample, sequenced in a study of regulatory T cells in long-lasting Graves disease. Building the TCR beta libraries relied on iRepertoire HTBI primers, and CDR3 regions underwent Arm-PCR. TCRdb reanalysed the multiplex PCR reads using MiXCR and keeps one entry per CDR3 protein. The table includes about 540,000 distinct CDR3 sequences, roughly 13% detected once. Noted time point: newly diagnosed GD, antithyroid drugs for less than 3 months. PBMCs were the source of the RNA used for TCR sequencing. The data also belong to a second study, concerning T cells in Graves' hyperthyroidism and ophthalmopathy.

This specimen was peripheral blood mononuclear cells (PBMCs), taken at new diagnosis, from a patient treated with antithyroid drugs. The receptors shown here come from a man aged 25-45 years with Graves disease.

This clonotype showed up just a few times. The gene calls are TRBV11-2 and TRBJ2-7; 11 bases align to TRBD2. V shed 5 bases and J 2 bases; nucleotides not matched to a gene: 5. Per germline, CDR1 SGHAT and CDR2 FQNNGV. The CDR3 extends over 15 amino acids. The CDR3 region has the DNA TGTGCCAGCAGCACGACGGGACTAGCGGCCTACGAGCAGTACTTC. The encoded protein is CASSTTGLAAYEQYF.

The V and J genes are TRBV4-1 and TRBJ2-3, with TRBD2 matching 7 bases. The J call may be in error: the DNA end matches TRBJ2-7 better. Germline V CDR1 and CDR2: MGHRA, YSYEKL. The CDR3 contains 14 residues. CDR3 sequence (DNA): TGCGCCAGCAGCCAAATTGGGGGGGGCTACGAGCAGTACTTC. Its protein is CASSQIGGGYEQYF.

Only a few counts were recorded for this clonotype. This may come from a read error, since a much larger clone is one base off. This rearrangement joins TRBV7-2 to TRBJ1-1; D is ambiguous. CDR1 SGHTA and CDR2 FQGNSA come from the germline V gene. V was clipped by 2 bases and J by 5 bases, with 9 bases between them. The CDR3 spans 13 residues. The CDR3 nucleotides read TGTGCCAGCAGCTTAATCTGGGAAACTGAAGCTTTCTTT. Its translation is CASSLIWETEAFF.

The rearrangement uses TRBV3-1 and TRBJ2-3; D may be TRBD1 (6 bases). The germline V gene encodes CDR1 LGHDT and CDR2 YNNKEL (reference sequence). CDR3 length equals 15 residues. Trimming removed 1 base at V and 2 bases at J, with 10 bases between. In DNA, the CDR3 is TGTGCCAGCAGCCAAGGGGGACACATCACAGATACGCAGTATTTT. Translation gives CASSQGGHITDTQYF.

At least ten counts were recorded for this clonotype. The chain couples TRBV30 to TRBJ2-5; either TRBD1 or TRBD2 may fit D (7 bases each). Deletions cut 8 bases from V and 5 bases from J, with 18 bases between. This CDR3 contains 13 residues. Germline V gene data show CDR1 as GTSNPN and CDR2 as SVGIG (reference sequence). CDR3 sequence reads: CAGGGQPGETQYF. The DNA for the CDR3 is TGTGCCGGGGGGGGACAGCCAGGGGAGACCCAGTACTTC.

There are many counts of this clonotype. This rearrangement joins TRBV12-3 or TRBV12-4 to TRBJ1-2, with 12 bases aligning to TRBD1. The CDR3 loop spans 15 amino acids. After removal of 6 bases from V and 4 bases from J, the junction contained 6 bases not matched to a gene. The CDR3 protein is CASSPGQGAVYGYTF. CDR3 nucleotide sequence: TGTGCCAGCAGCCCGGGACAGGGGGCCGTCTATGGCTACACCTTC.

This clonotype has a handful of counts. The CDR3 nucleotides are TGTGCCAGCACGAGAAGAGTGGGACAGAAAGACTCTGGGGCCAACGTCCTGACTTTC. This sequence encodes CASTRRVGQKDSGANVLTF. The chain is built from TRBV12-3 or TRBV12-4 and TRBJ2-6; 7 bases fit TRBD1. There are 19 residues in the CDR3. Trimming cost V 7 bases and J 0 bases; bases outside gene matches: 15.

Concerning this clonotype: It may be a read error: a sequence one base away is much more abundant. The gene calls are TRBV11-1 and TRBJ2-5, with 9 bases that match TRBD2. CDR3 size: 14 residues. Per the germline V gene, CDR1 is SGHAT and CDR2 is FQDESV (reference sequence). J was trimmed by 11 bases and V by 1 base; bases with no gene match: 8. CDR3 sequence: CASSLGVAGVEQYF. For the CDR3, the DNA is TGTGCCAGCAGCTTAGGGGTAGCGGGAGTTGAGCAGTACTTC.

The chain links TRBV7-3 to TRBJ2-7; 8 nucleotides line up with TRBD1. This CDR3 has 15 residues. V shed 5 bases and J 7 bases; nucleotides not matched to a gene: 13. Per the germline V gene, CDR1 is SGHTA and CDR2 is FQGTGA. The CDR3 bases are TGTGCCAGCAGCCCTGCGGACAGGGAAACGGGTGAGCAGTACTTC. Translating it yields CASSPADRETGEQYF.

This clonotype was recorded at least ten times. The CDR3 protein is CASSLGETYGYTF. The CDR3 DNA is TGTGCCAGCAGTTTAGGTGAGACATACGGCTACACCTTC. V and J are TRBV12-3 or TRBV12-4 and TRBJ1-2, with D unresolved. V was clipped by 1 base and J by 8 bases, with 11 bases between them. This CDR3 region has 13 residues.

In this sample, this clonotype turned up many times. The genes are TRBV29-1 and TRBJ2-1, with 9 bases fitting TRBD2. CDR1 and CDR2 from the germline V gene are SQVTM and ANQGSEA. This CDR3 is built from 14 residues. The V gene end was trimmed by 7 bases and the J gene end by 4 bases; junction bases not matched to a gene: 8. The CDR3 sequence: CSGTPAGGYNEQFF. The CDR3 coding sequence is TGCAGCGGGACCCCGGCGGGAGGGTACAATGAGCAGTTCTTC.